Listed below are T cell receptor beta chains from one sample, sequenced in a study of T cell changes during pregnancy in multiple sclerosis. Profiling relied on immunoSEQ multiplex PCR, and the TCRdb table lists in-frame clones only, not all of them. There are roughly 100,000 clones in the sample; 85% to 95% occur only once, and 1.5% to 2% lies in the top ten. Sequenced here: peripheral blood, sampled after pregnancy. The receptors here all came from a female donor with multiple sclerosis, enrolled in a pregnancy study. Both conserved end residues are part of each CDR3. The order of the fields is D gene, J gene, clone size, V gene, CDR3 DNA, CDR3 protein. The D gene is left open where the match is weak. Some rows mark clone size as missing; the rest say once, few, many or name a class of expanded clone.

D: -; J: TRBJ1-1; size: few; V: TRBV7-9; DNA: TGTGCCAGCAGCCGAGACTCGAACACTGAAGCTTTCTTT; CDR3: CASSRDSNTEAFF
D: TRBD1; J: TRBJ2-3; size: -; V: TRBV5-6; DNA: TGTGCCAGCAGCCTAATAAAACCCGGGACAGGGGCTTTCACAGATACGCAGTATTTT; CDR3: CASSLIKPGTGAFTDTQYF
D: -; J: TRBJ2-1; size: -; V: TRBV27; DNA: TGTGCCAGCAGTTTTAATCGAAACGGGAGCCCCTACAATGAGCAGTTCTTC; CDR3: CASSFNRNGSPYNEQFF
D: -; J: TRBJ2-1; size: -; V: TRBV5-4; DNA: TGTGCCAGCAGCGCCTACGGGTTAAGCTCCTACAATGAGCAGTTCTTC; CDR3: CASSAYGLSSYNEQFF
D: -; J: TRBJ1-5; size: -; V: TRBV5-1; DNA: TGCGCCAGCAGCTTGTCAGGTAGCAATCAGCCCCAGCATTTT; CDR3: CASSLSGSNQPQHF
D: -; J: TRBJ1-2; size: -; V: TRBV5-1; DNA: TGCGCCAGCAGCGAGCCGACTAACTATGGCTACACCTTC; CDR3: CASSEPTNYGYTF
D: -; J: TRBJ1-2; size: -; V: TRBV6-5; DNA: TGTGCCAGCAGTCGGGGGGACTATGGCTACACCTTC; CDR3: CASSRGDYGYTF
D: TRBD2; J: TRBJ2-1; size: -; V: TRBV7-2; DNA: TGTGCCAGCAGCTTAGCGGGGGGGGTTGAGCAGTTCTTC; CDR3: CASSLAGGVEQFF
D: TRBD2; J: TRBJ2-3; size: few; V: TRBV6-4; DNA: TGTGCCAGGGGACTAGAGACAGATACGCAGTATTTT; CDR3: CARGLETDTQYF
D: -; J: TRBJ1-2; size: -; V: TRBV7-8; DNA: TGTGCCAGCAGCTTAGACAGGGACCCCTATGGCTACACCTTC; CDR3: CASSLDRDPYGYTF
D: TRBD2; J: TRBJ2-7; size: -; V: TRBV6-6; DNA: TGTGCCAGCAGTTACGCGACTAGCGGGGGCTCTTCGGAGCAGTACTTC; CDR3: CASSYATSGGSSEQYF
D: TRBD2; J: TRBJ2-1; size: -; V: TRBV19; DNA: TGTGCCAGTAGTATAGGTAGCGGGAGAACCTACAATGAGCAGTTCTTC; CDR3: CASSIGSGRTYNEQFF
D: -; J: TRBJ1-2; size: -; V: TRBV13; DNA: TGTGCCAGCAGCTTAGGGACAGGTTCTTATGGCTACACCTTC; CDR3: CASSLGTGSYGYTF
D: TRBD1; J: TRBJ2-1; size: -; V: TRBV6-5; DNA: TGTGCCAGCAGATTCGGACAGGTTAACAATGAGCAGTTCTTC; CDR3: CASRFGQVNNEQFF
D: -; J: TRBJ1-1; size: few; V: TRBV9; DNA: TGTGCCAGCAGCGTAGGGTCAGGCTCAATCACTGAAGCTTTCTTT; CDR3: CASSVGSGSITEAFF
D: -; J: TRBJ2-5; size: -; V: TRBV5-6; DNA: TGTGCCAGCAGCGGGGGCTGGGTAGAGGAGACCCAGTACTTC; CDR3: CASSGGWVEETQYF
D: -; J: TRBJ1-3; size: -; V: TRBV6-6; DNA: TGTGCCAGTGTTAGATCCTCTGGAAACACCATATATTTT; CDR3: CASVRSSGNTIYF
D: TRBD1; J: TRBJ1-1; size: -; V: TRBV5-1; DNA: TGCGCCAGCAGCTTGGACGGGACAGGGGGCGACACTGAAGCTTTCTTT; CDR3: CASSLDGTGGDTEAFF
D: -; J: TRBJ1-3; size: -; V: TRBV19; DNA: TGTGCCAGTAGGCGGGAAGCTGGAAACACCATATATTTT; CDR3: CASRREAGNTIYF
D: TRBD1; J: TRBJ1-3; size: -; V: TRBV5-1; DNA: TGCGCCAGCAGCCAGGGGGGCTCTGGAAACACCATATATTTT; CDR3: CASSQGGSGNTIYF
D: -; J: TRBJ2-1; size: -; V: TRBV4-2; DNA: TGTGCCAGCAGCCTCCCTAGGAGCGAGCAGTTCTTC; CDR3: CASSLPRSEQFF
D: -; J: TRBJ2-7; size: -; V: TRBV18; DNA: TGTGCCAGCTCACCTGCGGTTCAGGGGTTCCACGAGCAGTACTTC; CDR3: CASSPAVQGFHEQYF
D: TRBD2; J: TRBJ2-3; size: -; V: TRBV7-2; DNA: TGTGCCAGCAGCTTAGGGCTAGCGGGGGGCACAGATACGCAGTATTTT; CDR3: CASSLGLAGGTDTQYF
D: -; J: TRBJ2-5; size: -; V: TRBV7-3; DNA: TGTGCCAGCAGCTTTGGGGGGGCCCGGGAGACCCAGTACTTC; CDR3: CASSFGGARETQYF
D: TRBD1; J: TRBJ1-1; size: -; V: TRBV29-1; DNA: TGCAGCGTTGGGACAGGGGTCACTGAAGCTTTCTTT; CDR3: CSVGTGVTEAFF
D: TRBD1; J: TRBJ1-2; size: -; V: TRBV7-2; DNA: TGTGCCAGCAGCTTAGATTATGGGACAGTTCGCTATGGCTACACCTTC; CDR3: CASSLDYGTVRYGYTF